These 14 T cell receptor beta chains were sequenced from one sample in a study of cytomegalovirus exposure and HLA in healthy donors. Primers for the PCR totalled 60 Vbeta and 13 Jbeta. Sequenced by immunoSEQ multiplex PCR; TCRdb stores in-frame clones only, minus some. The data contain some 120,000 clones, 80% of them singletons. Sequenced input: PBMCs. These receptors were collected from a male donor in good health and CMV-seronegative.

This clone has just one count. The chain links TRBV6-5 to TRBJ1-1, with a tentative D call TRBD1 (5 bases). The CDR3 runs to 12 residues. The germline V gene encodes CDR1 MNHEY and CDR2 SVGAGI. V was pared by 7 bases and J by 5 bases, with 11 bases between. DNA for the CDR3: TGTGCCAGCACCCCCGGGGGGACTGAAGCTTTCTTT. Translated: CASTPGGTEAFF.

The CDR3 nucleotides read TGTGCCAGCATGGACAGGGGAACAATGAACACTGAAGCTTTCTTT. Residues: CASMDRGTMNTEAFF. This rearrangement joins TRBV7-2 to TRBJ1-1, with TRBD1 identical over 9 bases. CDR1 and CDR2 from the germline V gene are SGHTA and FQGNSA. This CDR3 has 15 residues. The V and J ends lost 7 bases and 0 bases, in that order; junction bases with no gene match: 6.

V and J are TRBV6-5 and TRBJ1-4; D uncertain. This CDR3 is built from 15 residues. In germline, CDR1 is MNHEY, CDR2 SVGAGI. Deletions cut 6 bases from V and 0 bases from J, with 11 bases between. The CDR3 sequence is CASSITGSTNEKLFF. DNA of the CDR3: TGTGCCAGCAGCATTACCGGGTCAACTAATGAAAAACTGTTTTTT.

The chain recombines TRBV4-2 with TRBJ2-7; no clear D. This CDR3 region has 13 residues. Trimming left V 0 bases short and J 6 bases short, with 9 bases between. Germline lookup yields CDR1 LGHNA and CDR2 YNFKEQ. For the CDR3, the DNA is TGTGCCAGCAGCCAAGAAGTCTTCGGCGAGCAGTACTTC. Amino acid sequence: CASSQEVFGEQYF.

The chain links TRBV29-1 to TRBJ2-5; no firm D call. The CDR3 is 10 residues long. Per germline, CDR1 SQVTM and CDR2 ANQGSEA. The ends were cut back, 6 bases at V and 5 bases at J, with 7 bases in the middle. CDR3 loop: CSVAGETQYF. DNA for the CDR3: TGCAGCGTCGCCGGGGAGACCCAGTACTTC.

J is TRBJ1-1 and V is TRBV5-1, with D perhaps TRBD1 (5 bases). Trimming took 0 bases from V and 5 from J, leaving 14 bases between them. In germline, CDR1 is SGHRS, CDR2 YFSETQ. The CDR3 contains 15 residues. CDR3 nucleotides: TGCGCCAGCAGCTTGGCAGGGTGGTCTAGGACTGAAGCTTTCTTT. It specifies CASSLAGWSRTEAFF.

This clone was detected a few times. This sequence joins TRBV18 and TRBJ1-2; perhaps TRBD1 as D (6 bases). The CDR3 length is 15 residues. V dropped 8 bases and J dropped 4 bases, with 20 bases sitting between them. Germline CDR1 KGHSH, CDR2 LQKENI. DNA for the CDR3: TGTGCCAGCCGTAATACGTTACAGGGCTTCTATGGCTACACCTTC. This encodes CASRNTLQGFYGYTF.

The V gene is TRBV25-1, the J gene TRBJ2-5, with 7 positions matching TRBD2. This CDR3 has 15 amino acids. Germline V gene lookup returns CDR1 MGHDK and CDR2 SYGVNS. The J segment lost 3 bases and the V segment lost 5 bases, leaving 9 bases of the junction unmatched. The CDR3 DNA reads as TGTGCCAGCAGTAGGGGCGAGCGGGACGAAGAGACCCAGTACTTC. Protein sequence: CASSRGERDEETQYF.

Comments on this clone: Other DNA sequences in this specimen translate into the identical CDR3. The rearrangement links TRBV5-1 to TRBJ2-7, with D perhaps TRBD2 (5 bases). Per germline, CDR1 SGHRS and CDR2 YFSETQ. This CDR3 spans 13 amino acids. Trimming shortened V by 1 base and J by 2 bases, and 7 bases separated the two germline ends. CDR3 coding DNA: TGCGCCAGCAGCTTGACGGGGACCTACGAGCAGTACTTC. It encodes CASSLTGTYEQYF.

This clone was detected a few times. Sequence at one end of the junction differs from germline and may be a read error. The chain combines TRBV7-2 with TRBJ2-4, with TRBD2 identical over 12 bases. The CDR3 consists of 15 residues. CDR1 and CDR2 from the germline V gene are SGHTA and FQGNSA. In nucleotides, the CDR3 is TGTGCCAGCAGCGCCCGGACTAGCGGGGAAAACAGTCAGTACTTC. The encoded protein is CASSARTSGENSQYF. Full variable domain (missing parts from reference TRBV7-2 and TRBJ2-4): GAGVSQSPSNKVTEKGKDVELRCDPISGHTALYWYRQSLGQGLEFLIYFQGNSAPDKSGLPSDRFSAERTGGSVSTLTIQRTQQEDSAVYLCASSARTSGENSQYFGAGTRLSVL.

DNA of the CDR3: TGTGCCAGCAGCCGGGCCGGGGGTCAAGAGACCCAGTACTTC. Its protein is CASSRAGGQETQYF. The chain uses TRBV5-4 and TRBJ2-5, with TRBD2 as a possible D gene (6 bases). This CDR3 has 14 amino acids. Germline V gene sequence: CDR1 SGHNT, CDR2 YYREEE (reference sequence). V was pared by 4 bases and J by 2 bases, with 12 bases between.

The gene calls are TRBV19 and TRBJ1-1; perhaps TRBD1 as D (5 bases). The CDR3 covers 15 residues. Per the germline V gene, CDR1 is LNHDA and CDR2 is SQIVND (reference sequence). V was cut by 1 base and J by 4 bases, with 13 bases left in between. The CDR3 nucleotides read TGTGCCAGTAGTATAGGGTACCAGGGCTTCACTGAAGCTTTCTTT. Translating it yields CASSIGYQGFTEAFF.

DNA for the CDR3: TGTGCCTGGAGACTGGCGGTTTCACCCCTCCACTTT. This encodes CAWRLAVSPLHF. The V call is TRBV30, the J call TRBJ1-6; D unclear. The V gene's germline CDR1 is GTSNPN and CDR2 SVGIG (reference sequence). CDR3 size: 12 residues. Trimming took 3 bases from V and 9 from J, leaving 9 bases between them.

This chain connects TRBV23-1 to TRBJ1-1; D not resolved. TRBV23-1 is an ORF, and what it does is uncertain. The V end was cut by 5 bases, the J end by 8 bases, with 9 bases between. The CDR3 runs to 11 residues. The CDR3 DNA follows: TGCGCCAGCAGTACCGGGAAGGAAGCTTTCTTT. Protein sequence: CASSTGKEAFF.